This entry lists 8 T cell receptor beta chains sequenced from one sample in a study of T cells in Graves' hyperthyroidism and ophthalmopathy. The source material, RNA transcripts, was used to amplify TCR beta CDR3 regions. Initially, a first-round RT-PCR of the TCR CDR3 employed the HTBI primer set. TCRdb itself ran the multiplex PCR reads through MiXCR, one entry per CDR3 protein. The profile covers over 350,000 distinct CDR3 sequences, with around an eighth appearing a single time and 28% taken by the ten largest. The sample was blood. These receptors were taken from a man between 45 and 60 years old with Graves' ophthalmopathy.

This clonotype occurred many times. The chain couples TRBV6-5 to TRBJ2-7; 8 bases agree with TRBD2. V was clipped by 1 base and J by 4 bases; unmatched bases: 9. CDR1 is MNHEY, CDR2 SVGAGI, per germline. This CDR3 comprises 16 residues. CDR3 amino acids: CASSYLAGLVLYEQYF. The CDR3, as DNA: TGTGCCAGCAGTTACTTAGCGGGACTCGTCCTTTACGAGCAGTACTTC.

This clonotype was seen ten or more times. V is TRBV12-3 or TRBV12-4 and J is TRBJ1-5; D is unclear. This CDR3 is built from 14 residues. Between the trimmed V and J ends, which lost 5 bases and 5 bases, there was a span of 13 bases. The CDR3 sequence: CASSPSRVDQPQHF. As DNA, the CDR3 is TGTGCCAGCAGTCCGTCTCGGGTGGATCAGCCCCAGCATTTT.

V is TRBV6-1 and J is TRBJ2-5; 11 positions match TRBD1. The V segment lost 4 bases and the J segment 3 bases; nucleotides outside the gene matches: 4. CDR1 is MNHNS and CDR2 is SASEGT in the germline V gene. The CDR3 runs to 15 residues. CDR3 sequence (DNA): TGTGCCAGCAGTGGGTGGGACAGGGGGAAAGAGACCCAGTACTTC. It specifies CASSGWDRGKETQYF.

This clonotype was recorded a few times. This sequence joins TRBV19 and TRBJ1-1; TRBD1 might be the D (5 bases). Per the germline V gene, CDR1 is LNHDA and CDR2 is SQIVND (reference sequence). Trimming removed 5 bases from V and 4 bases from J, with 14 bases in between. This CDR3 region has 14 residues. CDR3 nucleotides: TGTGCCAGTAGTCCGGGGCTCTTGAGCACTGAAGCTTTCTTT. Its protein is CASSPGLLSTEAFF.

This clonotype was seen repeatedly, ten times or more. The rearrangement joins TRBV13 to TRBJ2-7; 9 bases are a match to TRBD1. There are 15 residues in the CDR3. With V trimmed by 1 base and J by 4 bases, 5 bases remained unmatched. CDR1 is PRHDT and CDR2 is FYEKMQ in the germline V gene (reference sequence). CDR3 sequence (DNA): TGTGCCAGCAGCTTAGAACAGGGGGCTTGGTACGAGCAGTACTTC. Translated, it gives CASSLEQGAWYEQYF. The full variable domain, rest sourced from reference TRBV13 and TRBJ2-7, is AAGVIQSPRHLIKEKRETATLKCYPIPRHDTVYWYQQGPGQDPQFLISFYEKMQSDKGSIPDRFSAQQFSDYHSELNMSSLELGDSALYFCASSLEQGAWYEQYFGPGTRLTVT.

J is TRBJ2-7 and V is TRBV29-1; no reliable D call. Germline loops: CDR1 SQVTM, CDR2 ANQGSEA. Trimming stripped 3 bases from V and 0 bases from J, with 12 bases between. This CDR3 is 14 amino acids long. The CDR3 DNA follows: TGCAGCGTTGACGTCTCAGGTCGCTCCTACGAGCAGTACTTC. This translates into CSVDVSGRSYEQYF.

V is TRBV10-3 and J is TRBJ2-1; D unclear. The CDR3 spans 16 residues. The V gene's germline CDR1 is ENHRY and CDR2 SYGVKD. V was clipped by 0 bases and J by 0 bases, with 9 bases between them. DNA of the CDR3: TGTGCCATCAGTGAGTCTCACCTGGGCTCCTACAATGAGCAGTTCTTC. The encoded protein is CAISESHLGSYNEQFF.

In this sample, this clonotype turned up a few times. The chain employs TRBV5-1 and TRBJ2-1; TRBD2 aligns across 14 bases. This CDR3 contains 16 residues. With 6 bases clipped from V and 2 bases from J, the junction kept 4 bases outside the gene matches. The germline CDR1 and CDR2 sequences are SGHRS and YFSETQ. CDR3 protein: CASKTSGRAPYNEQFF. CDR3 nucleotide sequence: TGCGCCAGCAAGACTAGCGGGAGGGCCCCCTACAATGAGCAGTTCTTC. Filled out from reference TRBV5-1 and TRBJ2-1, the complete variable domain reads KAGVTQTPRYLIKTRGQQVTLSCSPISGHRSVSWYQQTPGQGLQFLFEYFSETQRNKGNFPGRFSGRQFSNSRSEMNVSTLELGDSALYLCASKTSGRAPYNEQFFGPGTRLTVL.